The TCR beta chain under discussion was sequenced for a study of CD8 T cells in Susac syndrome. With V trimmed by 5 bases and J by 3 bases, 13 bases remained unmatched. The CDR3 contains 19 residues. Reverse transcription of about 0.45 to 1 ug RNA was performed with random hexamers. TCRdb called the immunoSEQ multiplex PCR reads again in MiXCR, with one record for every CDR3 protein. This sample has a few hundred thousand distinct CDR3 sequences, with 95% found just once. The rearrangement uses TRBV12-3 or TRBV12-4 and TRBJ2-3, with TRBD2 matching 14 bases. Sequencing was carried out using CD4+ T cells from PBMCs. This receptor was taken from a human donor with multiple sclerosis. In DNA, the CDR3 is TGTGCCAGCAGTCTCCTCGGGACTAGCGGGAGATTTGGGACAGATACGCAGTATTTT. It yields the protein CASSLLGTSGRFGTDTQYF.